This TCR beta chain was observed in a study of blood T cell repertoires in COVID-19. Sequencing was performed with immunoSEQ multiplex PCR; in TCRdb, only in-frame clones are kept and a portion is missing. Of roughly 380,000 clones listed, about 88% are singletons. After removal of 5 bases from V and 7 bases from J, the junction contained 12 bases not matched to a gene. The CDR3 has 16 amino acids. The V gene's germline CDR1 is SEHNR and CDR2 FQNEAQ (reference sequence). This TCR came from a woman aged 25 to 45 who had been exposed to COVID-19. The sample taken for sequencing was PBMCs or T cells enriched from blood (not recorded which). V gene TRBV7-9 combines with J gene TRBJ2-1; TRBD1 agrees at 9 bases. For the CDR3, the DNA is TGTGCCAGCAGCAGACCCGGGACAGGGACTATTAATGAGCAGTTCTTC. It codes for CASSRPGTGTINEQFF.